This is a list of T cell receptor beta chains from one sample in a study of T cell responses to AZD1222 COVID-19 vaccine. Only in-frame clones appear in the TCRdb table, and some are missing; sequencing was by immunoSEQ multiplex PCR. The data show tens of thousands of clones, with 60% to 85% seen just once and 9.5% to 13% held by the top ten. The sample in question was peripheral blood, obtained on day 0 of AZD1222 vaccination. The receptor set was obtained from an adult in good health. Both conserved end residues are part of each CDR3. The order of the fields is V gene, CDR3 protein.

TRBV25-1,CASSELGGSSYNEQFF
TRBV27,CASSLSITFRDGYTF
TRBV18,CASSSGGKNTEAFF
TRBV6-1,CASSESWRGATYEQYF
TRBV24-1,CATSDSRTGTQDGYTF
TRBV9,CASSDLATNEKLFF
TRBV12-5,CASGSSDQPQHF
TRBV4-3,CASSRDTFSGNTIYF
TRBV6-5,CASSRGQGFNQPQHF
TRBV6-4,CASSVSPTDTQYF
TRBV27,CASSFRGRGGNTIYF
TRBV16,CASSKGEGSAKYF
TRBV30,CAWTGTGNTIYF